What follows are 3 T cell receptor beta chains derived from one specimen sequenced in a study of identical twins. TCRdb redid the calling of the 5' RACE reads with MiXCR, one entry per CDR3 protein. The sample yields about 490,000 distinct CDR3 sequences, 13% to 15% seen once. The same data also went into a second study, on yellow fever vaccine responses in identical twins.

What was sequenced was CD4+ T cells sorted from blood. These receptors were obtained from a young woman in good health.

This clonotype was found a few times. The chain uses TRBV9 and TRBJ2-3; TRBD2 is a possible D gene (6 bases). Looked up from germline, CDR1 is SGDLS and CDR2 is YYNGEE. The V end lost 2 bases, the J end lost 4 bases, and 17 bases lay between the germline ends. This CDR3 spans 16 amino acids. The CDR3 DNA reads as TGTGCCAGCAGCGTCCAATCCGGAGGGATCCCAGATACGCAGTATTTT. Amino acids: CASSVQSGGIPDTQYF.

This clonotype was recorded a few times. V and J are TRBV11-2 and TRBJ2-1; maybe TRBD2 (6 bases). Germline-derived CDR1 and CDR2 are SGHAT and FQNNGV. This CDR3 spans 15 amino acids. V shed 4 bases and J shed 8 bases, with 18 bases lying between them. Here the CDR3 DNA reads TGTGCCAGCAGCTCACGGGACTTTGGTATCCATGAGCAGTTCTTC. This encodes CASSSRDFGIHEQFF. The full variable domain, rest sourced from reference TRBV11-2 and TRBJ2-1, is EAGVAQSPRYKIIEKRQSVAFWCNPISGHATLYWYQQILGQGPKLLIQFQNNGVVDDSQLPKDRFSAERLKGVDSTLKIQPAKLEDSAVYLCASSSRDFGIHEQFFGPGTRLTVL.

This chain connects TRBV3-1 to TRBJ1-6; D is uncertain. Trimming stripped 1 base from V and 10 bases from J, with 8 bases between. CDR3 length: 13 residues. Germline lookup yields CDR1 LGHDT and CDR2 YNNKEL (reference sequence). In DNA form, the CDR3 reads TGTGCCAGCAGCCAAGGATCTGCATCACCCCTCCACTTT. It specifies CASSQGSASPLHF.